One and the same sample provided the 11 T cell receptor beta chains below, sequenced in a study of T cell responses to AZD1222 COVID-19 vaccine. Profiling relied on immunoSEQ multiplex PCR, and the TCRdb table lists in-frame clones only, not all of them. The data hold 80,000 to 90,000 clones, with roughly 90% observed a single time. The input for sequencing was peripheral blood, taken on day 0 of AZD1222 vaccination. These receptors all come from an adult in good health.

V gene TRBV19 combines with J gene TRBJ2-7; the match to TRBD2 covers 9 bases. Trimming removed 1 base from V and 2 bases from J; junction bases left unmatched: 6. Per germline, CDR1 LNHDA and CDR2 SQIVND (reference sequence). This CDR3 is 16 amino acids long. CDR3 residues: CASSIARAGGTYEQYF. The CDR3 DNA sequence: TGTGCCAGTAGTATAGCAAGAGCGGGGGGTACCTACGAGCAGTACTTC.

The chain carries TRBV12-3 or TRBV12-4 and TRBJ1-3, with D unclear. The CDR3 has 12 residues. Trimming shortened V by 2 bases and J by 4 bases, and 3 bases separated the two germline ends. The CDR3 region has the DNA TGTGCCAGCAGTTTACGCGGAAACACCATATATTTT. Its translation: CASSLRGNTIYF.

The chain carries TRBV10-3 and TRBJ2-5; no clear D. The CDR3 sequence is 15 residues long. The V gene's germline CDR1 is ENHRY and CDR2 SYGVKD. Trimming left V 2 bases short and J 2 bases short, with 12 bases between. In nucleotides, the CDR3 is TGTGCCATCAGTGAGACCCCGGACGGGCAAGAGACCCAGTACTTC. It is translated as CAISETPDGQETQYF.

The CDR3 region is CASIKTSGNYNEQFF. DNA for the CDR3: TGTGCCAGCATCAAGACTAGCGGAAATTACAATGAGCAGTTCTTC. The chain combines TRBV2 with TRBJ2-1; 9 bases fit TRBD2. The CDR3 has 15 amino acids. The germline gives CDR1 SNHLY, CDR2 FYNNEI. The junction had 8 bases not matched to a gene; V was cut back by 7 bases and J by 4 bases.

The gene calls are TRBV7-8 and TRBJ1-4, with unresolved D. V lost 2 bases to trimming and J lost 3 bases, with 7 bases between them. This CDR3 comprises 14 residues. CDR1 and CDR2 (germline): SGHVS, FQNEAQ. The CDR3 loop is CASSLLASNEKLFF. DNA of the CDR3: TGTGCCAGCAGCTTACTCGCGTCTAATGAAAAACTGTTTTTT.

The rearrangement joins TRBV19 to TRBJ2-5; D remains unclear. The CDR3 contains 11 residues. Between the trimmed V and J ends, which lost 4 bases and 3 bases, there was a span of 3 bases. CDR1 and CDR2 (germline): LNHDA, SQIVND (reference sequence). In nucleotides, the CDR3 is TGTGCCAGTAGTAAAGAAGAGACCCAGTACTTC. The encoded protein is CASSKEETQYF. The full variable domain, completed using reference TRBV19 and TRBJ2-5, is DGGITQSPKYLFRKEGQNVTLSCEQNLNHDAMYWYRQDPGQGLRLIYYSQIVNDFQKGDIAEGYSVSREKKESFPLTVTSAQKNPTAFYLCASSKEETQYFGPGTRLLVL.

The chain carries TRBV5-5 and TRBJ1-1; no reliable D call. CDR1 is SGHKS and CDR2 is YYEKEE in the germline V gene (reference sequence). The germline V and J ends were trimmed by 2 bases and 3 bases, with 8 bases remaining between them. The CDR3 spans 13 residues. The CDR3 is CASSLSSDTEAFF. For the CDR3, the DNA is TGTGCCAGCAGCTTAAGCAGCGACACTGAAGCTTTCTTT. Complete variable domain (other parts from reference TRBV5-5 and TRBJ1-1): DAGVTQSPTHLIKTRGQQVTLRCSPISGHKSVSWYQQVLGQGPQFIFQYYEKEERGRGNFPDRFSARQFPNYSSELNVNALLLGDSALYLCASSLSSDTEAFFGQGTRLTVV.

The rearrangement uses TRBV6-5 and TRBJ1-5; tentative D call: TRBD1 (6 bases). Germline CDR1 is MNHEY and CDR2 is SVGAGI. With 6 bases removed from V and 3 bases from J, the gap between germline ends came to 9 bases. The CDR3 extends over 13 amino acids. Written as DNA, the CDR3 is TGTGCCAGCAGGAGACAGGTCAATCAGCCCCAGCATTTT. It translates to CASRRQVNQPQHF.

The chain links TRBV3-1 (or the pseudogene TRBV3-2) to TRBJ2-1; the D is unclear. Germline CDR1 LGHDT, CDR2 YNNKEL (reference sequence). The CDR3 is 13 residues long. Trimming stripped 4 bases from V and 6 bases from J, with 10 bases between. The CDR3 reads CASSLAPLNEQFF. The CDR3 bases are TGTGCCAGCAGCCTGGCCCCCCTCAATGAGCAGTTCTTC.

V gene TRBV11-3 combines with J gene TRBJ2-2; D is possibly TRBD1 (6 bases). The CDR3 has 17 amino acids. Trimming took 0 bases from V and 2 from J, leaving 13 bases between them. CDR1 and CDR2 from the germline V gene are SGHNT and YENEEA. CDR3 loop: CASSLDMRGINTGELFF. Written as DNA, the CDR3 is TGTGCCAGCAGCTTAGATATGAGGGGGATAAACACCGGGGAGCTGTTTTTT. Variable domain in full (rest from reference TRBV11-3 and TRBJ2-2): EAGVVQSPRYKIIEKKQPVAFWCNPISGHNTLYWYLQNLGQGPELLIRYENEEAVDDSQLPKDRFSAERLKGVDSTLKIQPAELGDSAVYLCASSLDMRGINTGELFFGEGSRLTVL.

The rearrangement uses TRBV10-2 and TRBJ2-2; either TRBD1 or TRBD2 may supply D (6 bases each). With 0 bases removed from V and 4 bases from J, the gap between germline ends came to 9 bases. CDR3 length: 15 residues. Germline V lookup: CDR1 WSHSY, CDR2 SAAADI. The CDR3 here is CASSESSGATGELFF. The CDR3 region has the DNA TGCGCCAGCAGTGAGTCGTCGGGGGCCACCGGGGAGCTGTTTTTT.